This T cell receptor (beta chain) was found in a study of blood T cell repertoires in COVID-19. Study in general: Samples taken during acute and convalescent COVID-19 were collected in the United States, Italy and Spain. T cells, B-cell-depleted T cells, or PBMCs supplied cDNA or gDNA.

CDR1 LNHNV and CDR2 YYDKDF come from the germline V gene (reference sequence). The CDR3 consists of 21 residues. Trimming pared 0 bases from V and 6 bases from J, leaving 29 bases between. This table comes from immunoSEQ multiplex PCR, and its TCRdb copy is limited to in-frame clones, with some not included. The sample shows approximately 170,000 clones, approximately 86% of them seen only once. While infection was still active, Seattle patients were enrolled and then followed longitudinally. This chain joins TRBV15 and TRBJ1-4; TRBD1 is a possible D gene (6 bases). The source material was peripheral blood. The origin of this receptor is an elderly man with COVID-19, enrolled during active disease. CDR3 in amino acids: CATSREFRTRTVAGRDEKLFF. Written as DNA, the CDR3 is TGTGCCACCAGCAGAGAATTTCGGACCAGGACAGTTGCAGGACGGGATGAAAAACTGTTTTTT.